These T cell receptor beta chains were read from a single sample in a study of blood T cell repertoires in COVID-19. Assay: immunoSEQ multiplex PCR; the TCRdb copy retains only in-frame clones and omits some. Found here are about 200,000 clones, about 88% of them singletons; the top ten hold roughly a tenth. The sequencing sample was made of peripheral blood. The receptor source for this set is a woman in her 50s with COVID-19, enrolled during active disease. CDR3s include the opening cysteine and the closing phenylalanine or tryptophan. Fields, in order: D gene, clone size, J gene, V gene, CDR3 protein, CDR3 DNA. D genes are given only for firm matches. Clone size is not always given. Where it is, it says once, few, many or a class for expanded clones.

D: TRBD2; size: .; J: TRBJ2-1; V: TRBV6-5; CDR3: CATTSGGAGEQFF; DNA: TGTGCCACTACTAGCGGGGGGGCCGGGGAGCAGTTCTTC
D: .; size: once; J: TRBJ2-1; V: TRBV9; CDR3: CASSVGGNDNEQFF; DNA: TGTGCCAGCAGCGTGGGCGGGAACGACAATGAGCAGTTCTTC
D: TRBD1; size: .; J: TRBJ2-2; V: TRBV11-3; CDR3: CASSRRTGESAGELFF; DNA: TGTGCCAGCAGCCGCCGAACAGGGGAGTCCGCCGGGGAGCTGTTTTTT
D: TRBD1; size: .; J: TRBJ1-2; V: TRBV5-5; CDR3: CASSTQQGVVGYTF; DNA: TGTGCCAGCAGCACCCAACAGGGGGTAGTTGGCTACACCTTC
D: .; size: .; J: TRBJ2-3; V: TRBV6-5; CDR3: CASGSGGGQGTDTQYF; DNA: TGTGCCAGCGGTTCCGGGGGGGGACAGGGTACAGATACGCAGTATTTT
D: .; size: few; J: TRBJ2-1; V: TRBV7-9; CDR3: CAATTGYEQFF; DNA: TGTGCCGCGACCACAGGGTATGAGCAGTTCTTC
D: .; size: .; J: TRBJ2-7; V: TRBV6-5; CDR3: CASRGTPPYEQYF; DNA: TGTGCCAGCAGGGGGACACCTCCCTACGAGCAGTACTTC
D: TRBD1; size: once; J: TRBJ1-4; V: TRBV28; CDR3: CASGGQGGNEKLFF; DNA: TGTGCCAGCGGAGGACAGGGGGGTAATGAAAAACTGTTTTTT
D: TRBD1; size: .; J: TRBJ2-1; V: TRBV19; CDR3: CASSSKQGLLANEQFF; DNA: TGTGCCAGTAGTTCCAAACAGGGGTTACTCGCCAATGAGCAGTTCTTC
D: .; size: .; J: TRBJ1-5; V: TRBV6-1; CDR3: CASSEARTWNNQPQHF; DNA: TGTGCCAGCAGTGAAGCCCGGACATGGAATAATCAGCCCCAGCATTTT
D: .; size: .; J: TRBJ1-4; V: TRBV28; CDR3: CASRKRVGLVDEKLFF; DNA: TGTGCCAGCAGGAAGAGGGTAGGGTTGGTGGATGAAAAACTGTTTTTT
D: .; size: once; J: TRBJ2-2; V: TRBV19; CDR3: CASLRSGELFF; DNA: TGTGCCAGCTTACGTAGCGGGGAGCTGTTTTTT
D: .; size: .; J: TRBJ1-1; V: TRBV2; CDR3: CASRSRDIRYTEAFF; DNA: TGTGCCAGCAGAAGTAGGGACATACGATATACTGAAGCTTTCTTT
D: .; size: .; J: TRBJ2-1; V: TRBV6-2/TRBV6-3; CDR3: CASSYSPPDISSYNEQFF; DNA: TGTGCCAGCAGTTACTCACCCCCGGACATTAGCTCCTACAATGAGCAGTTCTTC
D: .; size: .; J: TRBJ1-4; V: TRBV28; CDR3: CASSLSGIREKLFF; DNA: TGTGCCAGCAGTTTATCAGGGATTAGGGAAAAACTGTTTTTT
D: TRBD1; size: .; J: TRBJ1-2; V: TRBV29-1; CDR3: CSVEQGVAGGYTF; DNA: TGCAGCGTCGAACAGGGGGTGGCGGGTGGCTACACCTTC
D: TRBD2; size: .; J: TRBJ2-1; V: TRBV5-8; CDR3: CASSYRTSGVFRNEQFF; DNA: TGTGCCAGCAGCTACCGGACTAGCGGGGTATTTAGGAATGAGCAGTTCTTC
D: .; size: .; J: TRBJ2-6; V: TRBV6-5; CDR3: CASSSGGPGANVLTF; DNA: TGTGCCAGCAGTTCTGGGGGCCCTGGGGCCAACGTCCTGACTTTC
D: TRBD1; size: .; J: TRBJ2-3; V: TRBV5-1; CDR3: CASSSPRDRSTDTQYF; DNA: TGCGCCAGCAGCTCCCCCCGGGACAGGAGCACAGATACGCAGTATTTT
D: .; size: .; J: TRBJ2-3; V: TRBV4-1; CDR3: CASSQTADTQYF; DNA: TGCGCCAGCAGCCAGACTGCAGATACGCAGTATTTT
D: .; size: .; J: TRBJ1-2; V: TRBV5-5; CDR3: CASSGRTATLYGYTF; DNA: TGTGCCAGCAGCGGTCGGACAGCGACACTATATGGCTACACCTTC
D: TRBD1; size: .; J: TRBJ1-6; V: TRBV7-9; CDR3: CASSLWDSNSPLHF; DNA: TGTGCCAGCAGCCTATGGGACAGCAATTCACCCCTCCACTTT
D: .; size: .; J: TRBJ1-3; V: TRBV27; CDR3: CASSWSSGNTIYF; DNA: TGTGCCAGCAGTTGGAGCTCTGGAAACACCATATATTTT
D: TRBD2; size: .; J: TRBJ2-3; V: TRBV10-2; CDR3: CASSEPGLAADTQYF; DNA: TGCGCCAGCAGTGAACCGGGACTAGCAGCAGATACGCAGTATTTT
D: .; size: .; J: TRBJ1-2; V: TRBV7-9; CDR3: CASSFANLPVGYTF; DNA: TGTGCCAGCAGCTTCGCTAACCTACCGGTTGGCTACACCTTC
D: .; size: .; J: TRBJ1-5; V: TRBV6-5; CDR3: CASSVGSLGNQPQHF; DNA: TGTGCCAGCTCTGTGGGGAGTTTAGGGAATCAGCCCCAGCATTTT
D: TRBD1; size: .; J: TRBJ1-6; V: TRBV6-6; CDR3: CASSKRQGSSPLHF; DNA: TGTGCCAGCAGTAAAAGACAGGGTAGCTCACCCCTCCACTTT
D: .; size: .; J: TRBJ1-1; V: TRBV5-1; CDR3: CASREQVTSGTEAFF; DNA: TGCGCCAGCAGAGAGCAGGTCACCTCGGGGACTGAAGCTTTCTTT
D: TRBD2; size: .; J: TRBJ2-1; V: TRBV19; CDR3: CASSIDLFGLAGYNEQFF; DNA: TGTGCCAGTAGTATAGATCTATTTGGACTAGCGGGGTACAATGAGCAGTTCTTC
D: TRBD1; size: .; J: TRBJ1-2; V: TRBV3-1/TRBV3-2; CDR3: CASSLDRGDYGYTF; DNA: TGTGCCAGCAGCCTGGACAGGGGTGACTATGGCTACACCTTC
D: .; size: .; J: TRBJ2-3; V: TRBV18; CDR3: CASSPNNVGGGTDTQYF; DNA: TGTGCCAGCTCACCGAACAACGTCGGGGGTGGGACAGATACGCAGTATTTT
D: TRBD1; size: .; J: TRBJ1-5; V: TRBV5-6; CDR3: CASSLNRGTISNQPQHF; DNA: TGTGCCAGCAGCTTGAACAGGGGGACGATTAGCAATCAGCCCCAGCATTTT
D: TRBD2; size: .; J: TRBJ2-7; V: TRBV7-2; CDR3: CASSLTSGGTYEQYF; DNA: TGTGCCAGCAGCTTGACTAGCGGGGGAACCTACGAGCAGTACTTC
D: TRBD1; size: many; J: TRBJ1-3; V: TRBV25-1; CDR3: CASSELDRVTGNTIYF; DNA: TGTGCCAGCAGTGAACTCGACAGGGTTACTGGAAACACCATATATTTT
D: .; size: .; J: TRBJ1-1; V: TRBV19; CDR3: CASSLHGPGGNTEAFF; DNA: TGTGCCAGTAGTTTACACGGTCCGGGGGGGAACACTGAAGCTTTCTTT
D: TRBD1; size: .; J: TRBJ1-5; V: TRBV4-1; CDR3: CASSQESFEAGGANQPQHF; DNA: TGCGCCAGCAGCCAAGAATCTTTCGAGGCAGGGGGTGCCAATCAGCCCCAGCATTTT
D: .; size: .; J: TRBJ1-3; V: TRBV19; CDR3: CASSIDYDIAGNTIYF; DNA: TGTGCCAGTAGTATAGACTATGACATCGCTGGAAACACCATATATTTT
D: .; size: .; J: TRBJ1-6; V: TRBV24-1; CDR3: CATRRDNNSPLHF; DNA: TGTGCCACCAGACGGGACAACAATTCACCCCTCCACTTT
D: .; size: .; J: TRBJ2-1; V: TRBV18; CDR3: CASSLRLGLFEQFF; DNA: TGTGCCAGCTCACTACGGTTGGGCCTTTTTGAGCAGTTCTTC